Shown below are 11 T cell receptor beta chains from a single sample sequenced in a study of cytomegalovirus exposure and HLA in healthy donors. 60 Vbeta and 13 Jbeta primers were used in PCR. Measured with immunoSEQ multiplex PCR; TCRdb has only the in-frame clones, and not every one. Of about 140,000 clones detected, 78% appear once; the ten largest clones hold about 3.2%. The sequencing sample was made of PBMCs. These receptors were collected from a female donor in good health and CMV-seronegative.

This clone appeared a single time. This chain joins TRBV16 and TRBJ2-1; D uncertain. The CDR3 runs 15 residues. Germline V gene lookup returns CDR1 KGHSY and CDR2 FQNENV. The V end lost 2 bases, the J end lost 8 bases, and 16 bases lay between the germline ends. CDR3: CASSQHTKAGDEQFF. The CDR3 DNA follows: TGTGCCAGCAGCCAACATACTAAAGCTGGCGATGAGCAGTTCTTC.

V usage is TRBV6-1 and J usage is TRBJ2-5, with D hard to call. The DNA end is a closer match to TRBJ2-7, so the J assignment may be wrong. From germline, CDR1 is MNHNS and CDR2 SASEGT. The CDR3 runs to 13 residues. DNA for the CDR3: TGTGCCAGCAGTGAAGGTGGGCTATACGAGCAGTACTTC. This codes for CASSEGGLYEQYF.

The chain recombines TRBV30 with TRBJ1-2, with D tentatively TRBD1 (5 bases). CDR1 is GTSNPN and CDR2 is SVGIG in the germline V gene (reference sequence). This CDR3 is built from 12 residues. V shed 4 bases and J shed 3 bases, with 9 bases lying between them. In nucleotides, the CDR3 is TGTGCCTGGAAGGGGAATTACTATGGCTACACCTTC. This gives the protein CAWKGNYYGYTF. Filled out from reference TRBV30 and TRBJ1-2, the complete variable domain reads SQTIHQWPATLVQPVGSPLSLECTVEGTSNPNLYWYRQAAGRGLQLLFYSVGIGQISSEVPQNLSASRPQDRQFILSSKKLLLSDSGFYLCAWKGNYYGYTFGSGTRLTVV.

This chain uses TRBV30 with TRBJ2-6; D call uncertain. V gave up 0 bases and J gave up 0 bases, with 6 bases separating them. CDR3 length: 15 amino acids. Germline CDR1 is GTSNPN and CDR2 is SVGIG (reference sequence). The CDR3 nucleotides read TGTGCCTGGAGTGTAGGAGACTCTGGGGCCAACGTCCTGACTTTC. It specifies CAWSVGDSGANVLTF.

This chain's CDR3 is CASSALWTGLIHNEQFF. In DNA form, the CDR3 reads TGTGCCAGCAGTGCGCTTTGGACAGGGCTGATCCACAATGAGCAGTTCTTC. The chain recombines TRBV6-1 with TRBJ2-1; 8 nucleotides align to TRBD1. Trimming at V came to 4 bases and at J to 5 bases, leaving 13 bases not matched to a gene. Germline CDR1 reads MNHNS; CDR2 reads SASEGT. This CDR3 contains 17 residues.

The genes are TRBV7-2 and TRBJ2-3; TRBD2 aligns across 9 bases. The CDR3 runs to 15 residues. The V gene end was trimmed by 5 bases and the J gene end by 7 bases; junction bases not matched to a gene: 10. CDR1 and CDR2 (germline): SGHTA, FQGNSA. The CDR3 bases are TGTGCCAGCAGCGACAGCGGGGGGCCGGGAAATACGCAGTATTTT. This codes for CASSDSGGPGNTQYF.

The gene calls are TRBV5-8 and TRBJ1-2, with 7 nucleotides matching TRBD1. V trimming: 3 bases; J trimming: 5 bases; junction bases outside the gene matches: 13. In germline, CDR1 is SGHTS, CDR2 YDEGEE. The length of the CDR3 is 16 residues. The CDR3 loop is CASSSNLGQRGYGYTF. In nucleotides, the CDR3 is TGTGCCAGCAGCTCCAATTTGGGACAGAGGGGTTATGGCTACACCTTC.

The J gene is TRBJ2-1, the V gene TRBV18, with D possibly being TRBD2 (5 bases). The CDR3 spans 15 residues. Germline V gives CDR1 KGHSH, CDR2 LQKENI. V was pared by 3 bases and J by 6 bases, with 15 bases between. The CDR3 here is CASSPLLGSVNEQFF. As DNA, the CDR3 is TGTGCCAGCTCACCCCTCTTGGGGAGTGTCAATGAGCAGTTCTTC.

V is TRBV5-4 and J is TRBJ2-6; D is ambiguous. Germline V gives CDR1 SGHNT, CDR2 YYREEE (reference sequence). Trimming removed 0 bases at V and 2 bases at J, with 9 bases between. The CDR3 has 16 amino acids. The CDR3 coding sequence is TGTGCCAGCAGCTTGGGTTTTGGCCCTGGGGCCAACGTCCTGACTTTC. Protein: CASSLGFGPGANVLTF.

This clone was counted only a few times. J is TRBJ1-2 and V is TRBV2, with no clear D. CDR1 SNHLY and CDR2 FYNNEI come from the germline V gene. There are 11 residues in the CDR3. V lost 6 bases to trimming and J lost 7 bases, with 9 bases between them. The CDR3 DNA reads TGTGCCAGCAGAGAACGGGTTGGCTACACCTTC. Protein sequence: CASRERVGYTF.

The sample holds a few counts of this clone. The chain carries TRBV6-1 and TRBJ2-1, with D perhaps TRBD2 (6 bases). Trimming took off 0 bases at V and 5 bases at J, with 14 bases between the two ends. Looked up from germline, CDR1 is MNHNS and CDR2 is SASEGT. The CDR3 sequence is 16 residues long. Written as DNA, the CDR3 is TGTGCCAGCAGTGAAGCACGAGGGAGGCGCAACAATGAGCAGTTCTTC. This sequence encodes CASSEARGRRNNEQFF.